Described below is a single T cell receptor beta chain sequence and its context. Its antigen is not known. Some clones are missing from TCRdb's copy, which holds only in-frame ones; the method was immunoSEQ multiplex PCR. This table holds around 160,000 clones, 90% to 95% found once. These data come from a study of T cell responses to AZD1222 COVID-19 vaccine. Study-level points and caveats: Clonal diversity may have been underestimated, and the donors were mostly white British, with more females than males. Among spike-specific TCRs, nearly half reportedly target unmutated variant regions. Along spike, vaccine-associated CD4 TCRs were found throughout, with dominance at 160-218 and 743-854. Spike-specific TCR repertoires showed rising breadth and depth after two AZD1222 doses.

V shed 5 bases and J shed 2 bases, with 9 bases lying between them. Germline CDR1 is SGHAT and CDR2 is FQNNGV. This CDR3 contains 13 residues. This clonotype was sampled from an adult who received the AZD1222 COVID-19 vaccine. This chain uses TRBV11-2 with TRBJ2-5; D may be TRBD1 (6 bases). The sample here was peripheral blood, taken 28 days after the second AZD1222 dose. The CDR3 loop is CASSRTAQETQYF. Here the CDR3 DNA reads TGTGCCAGCAGCAGGACAGCTCAAGAGACCCAGTACTTC. Based on the CDR3 plus reference TRBV11-2 and TRBJ2-5, the full variable domain is EAGVAQSPRYKIIEKRQSVAFWCNPISGHATLYWYQQILGQGPKLLIQFQNNGVVDDSQLPKDRFSAERLKGVDSTLKIQPAKLEDSAVYLCASSRTAQETQYFGPGTRLLVL.